These 2 T cell receptor beta chains originate from one sample sequenced in a study of cytomegalovirus exposure and HLA in healthy donors. Primers included in the PCR were 60 Vbeta and 13 Jbeta primers. Some clones are missing from TCRdb's copy, which holds only in-frame ones; the method was immunoSEQ multiplex PCR. The sample contains about 160,000 clones, approximately 86% of which appear only once. The sequenced sample consisted of PBMCs. The receptor set was obtained from a woman aged 18 to 35 in good health and CMV-seronegative.

The V gene is TRBV6-4, the J gene TRBJ2-3, with 15 bases aligning to TRBD2. CDR1 MRHNA and CDR2 SNTAGT come from the germline V gene. The CDR3 consists of 19 residues. V trimming: 3 bases; J trimming: 0 bases; junction bases outside the gene matches: 7. CDR3 residues: CASSEEGTSGGTSTDTQYF. CDR3 nucleotide sequence: TGTGCCAGCAGTGAAGAGGGGACTAGCGGGGGGACTAGCACAGATACGCAGTATTTT.

DNA of the CDR3: TGTGCCAGCATGAAGGAACAGGGGGAAAACATTCAGTACTTC. Translated: CASMKEQGENIQYF. The V and J genes are TRBV2 and TRBJ2-4, with 8 positions matching TRBD1. J was trimmed by 5 bases and V by 7 bases; bases with no gene match: 7. CDR1 and CDR2 (germline): SNHLY, FYNNEI. The CDR3 totals 14 residues.